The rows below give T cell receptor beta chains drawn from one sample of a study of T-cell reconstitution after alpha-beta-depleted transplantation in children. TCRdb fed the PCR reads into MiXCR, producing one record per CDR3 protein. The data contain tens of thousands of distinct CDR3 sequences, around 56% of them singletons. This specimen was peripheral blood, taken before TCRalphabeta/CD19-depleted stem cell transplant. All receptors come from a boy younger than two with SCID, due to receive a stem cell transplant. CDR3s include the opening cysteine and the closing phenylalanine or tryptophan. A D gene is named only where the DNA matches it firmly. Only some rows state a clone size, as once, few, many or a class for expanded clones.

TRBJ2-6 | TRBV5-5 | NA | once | TGTGCCAGCAGCTTAGGGGGTGGGGCCAACGTCCTGACTTTC | CASSLGGGANVLTF
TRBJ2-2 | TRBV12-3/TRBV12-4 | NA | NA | TGTGCCAGCAGCCTTGCGGCCAGACCGAACACCGGGGAGCTGTTTTTT | CASSLAARPNTGELFF
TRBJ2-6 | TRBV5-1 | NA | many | TGCGCCAGCAGCTTGGCCGGGGATGGGGCCAACGTCCTGACTTTC | CASSLAGDGANVLTF
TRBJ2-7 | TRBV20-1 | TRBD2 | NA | TGCAGTGCTAGTCTCCTAGCGGGGGGGCTCTACGAGCAGTACTTC | CSASLLAGGLYEQYF
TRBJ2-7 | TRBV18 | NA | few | TGTGCCAGCGAGGGGCAGGGCGACGAGCAGTACTTC | CASEGQGDEQYF
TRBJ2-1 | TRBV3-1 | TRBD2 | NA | TGTGCCAGCAGCCAAGAAGTGGGACTAGGCTCCTACAATGAGCAGTTCTTC | CASSQEVGLGSYNEQFF
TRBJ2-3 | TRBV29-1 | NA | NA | TGCAGCGTTGACCAGTTAGATACGCAGTATTTT | CSVDQLDTQYF
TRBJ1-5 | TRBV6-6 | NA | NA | TGTGCCAGCACGGATAGGGCGGCCCAGCCCCAGCATTTT | CASTDRAAQPQHF
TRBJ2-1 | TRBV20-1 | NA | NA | TGCAGTGTCCGAAGGGGGTCCTACAATGAGCAGTTCTTC | CSVRRGSYNEQFF
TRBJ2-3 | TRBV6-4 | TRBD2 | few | TGTGCCAGCAGCCTAGCGGGGGAAGATACGCAGTATTTT | CASSLAGEDTQYF
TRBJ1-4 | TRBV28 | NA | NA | TGTGCCAGCAGTGTTTGGGACCAAAGAGGTGAAAAACTGTTTTTT | CASSVWDQRGEKLFF
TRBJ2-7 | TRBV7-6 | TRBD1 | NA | TGTGCCAGCAGCTCTTCCCCGGGACAGGGTACCTGGGGGCAGTACTTC | CASSSSPGQGTWGQYF
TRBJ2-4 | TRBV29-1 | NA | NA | TGCAGCGTTACTGGACGGGTAGGGACCAAAAACATTCAGTACTTC | CSVTGRVGTKNIQYF
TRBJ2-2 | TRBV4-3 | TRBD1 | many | TGCGCCAGCAGCCAAGAGGCAGGGGGCCCCGGGGAGCTGTTTTTT | CASSQEAGGPGELFF
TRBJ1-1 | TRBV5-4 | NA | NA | TGTGCCAGCTTGGTGGAACTTAGGAACACTGAAGCTTTCTTT | CASLVELRNTEAFF
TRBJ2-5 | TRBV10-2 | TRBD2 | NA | TGCGCCAGCAGTGAGAGGAGACTAGCGGGTTGGGAGACCCAGTACTTC | CASSERRLAGWETQYF
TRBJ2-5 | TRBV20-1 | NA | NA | TGCAGTGCTACCCGACAGGTCCAAGAGACCCAGTACTTC | CSATRQVQETQYF
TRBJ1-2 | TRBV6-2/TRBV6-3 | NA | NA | TGTGCCACCAAACACATCGAAACAGGGTTCTATGGCTACACCTTC | CATKHIETGFYGYTF
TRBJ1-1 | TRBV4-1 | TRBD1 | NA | TGCGCCAGCAGCCCCGAGACAGGGAGGGACACTGAAGCTTTCTTT | CASSPETGRDTEAFF
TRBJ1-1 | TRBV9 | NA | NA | TGTGCCAGCAGCCCGGACAGTTTGACTGAAGCTTTCTTT | CASSPDSLTEAFF
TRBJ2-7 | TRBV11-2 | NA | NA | TGTGCCAGCAGCTACTACGAGCAGTACTTC | CASSYYEQYF
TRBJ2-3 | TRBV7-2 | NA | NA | TGTGCCAGCAGCTTAATCGGTCGAAACAGCGCAGATACGCAGTATTTT | CASSLIGRNSADTQYF
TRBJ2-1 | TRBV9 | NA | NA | TGTGCCAGCAGCGGAGATGAGGACCTGAACAATGAGCAGTTCTTC | CASSGDEDLNNEQFF
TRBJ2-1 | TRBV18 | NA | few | TGTGCCAGCTCACCCGTTGAGACAGGAGAGTTCTTC | CASSPVETGEFF